Included here is one TCR beta chain sequence, with context. This sample is drawn from a study of Ad26.COV2.S vaccination and SARS-CoV-2 variants. Produced via immunoSEQ multiplex PCR; TCRdb's table is partial and in-frame only. The data show approximately 240,000 clones, over 75% seen once. V lost 1 base to trimming and J lost 3 bases; unmatched junction nucleotides: 4. CDR3 size: 15 residues. As for treatment: 19 received Ad26.COV2.S at low or high dose, single or two shots; roughly five received placebo; per-sample allocation not given. Day 63 after the first vaccine or placebo injection was the time point for sampling.

This TCR was sampled from a person between 18 and 60 years old who received the Ad26.COV2.S COVID-19 vaccine or a placebo. The specimen was peripheral blood, collected in a trial of Ad26.COV2.S vaccine versus placebo. The genes are TRBV23-1 and TRBJ1-1; TRBD1 aligns across 8 bases. TRBV23-1 qualifies as an ORF whose function is uncertain. The DNA of the CDR3 is TGCGCCAGCAGTCAATACAGGGGGAGGTACACTGAAGCTTTCTTT. Encoded protein: CASSQYRGRYTEAFF.